Given below is one TCR beta chain in context. A multiplex PCR was run with 60 Vbeta primers and 13 Jbeta primers. Sequencing used immunoSEQ multiplex PCR; TCRdb keeps in-frame clones, though not all of them. Of about 160,000 clones listed, around 74% are singletons. These data originate in a study of cytomegalovirus exposure and HLA in healthy donors. Background on the study: Drawn from HLA-typed donors, some 80 million unique TCRs were held in an early data release. Of the donors genotyped, several hundred in all, around 77% fell in the Caucasian-associated ancestry cluster.

Germline V CDR1 and CDR2: SGHDT, YYEEEE. J was trimmed by 1 base and V by 4 bases; bases with no gene match: 12. CDR3 length: 17 amino acids. The chain uses TRBV5-6 and TRBJ1-1, with 8 bases lining up with TRBD1. The sequence was collected from a man aged 45-65 years in good health and CMV-seropositive. The sequenced sample consisted of PBMCs. CDR3 bases: TGTGCCAGCAGCCCTAGGGACAGGTACTCCCCGAACACTGAAGCTTTCTTT. As protein: CASSPRDRYSPNTEAFF.